This note documents a single T cell receptor beta chain sequence. No antigen is known for it. V was cut by 4 bases and J by 3 bases, with 12 bases left in between. The CDR3 spans 14 residues. The V gene's germline CDR1 is KGHSH and CDR2 LQKENI. Produced via immunoSEQ multiplex PCR; TCRdb's table is partial and in-frame only. The table includes approximately 48,000 clones, approximately 90% detected once. The entry originates in a study of early stage breast cancer tumors. Study-wide results and caveats: Compared with adjacent normal breast tissue, tumors showed 2 to 3-fold greater T cell density and higher clonality. Comparing each tissue with blood distinguished tumor from normal in most of the 16 patients.

The sequence came from a person between 65 and 79 years old with breast cancer. The sample consisted of blood. The V and J genes are TRBV18 and TRBJ1-1, with a tentative D call TRBD1 (5 bases). The CDR3 DNA follows: TGTGCCAGCTCACGCACCGACAGCCACACTGAAGCTTTCTTT. Translating gives CASSRTDSHTEAFF.